Shown below are 22 T cell receptor beta chains from a single sample sequenced in a study of cytomegalovirus exposure and HLA in healthy donors. The study ran its PCR with 60 Vbeta and 13 Jbeta primers. Clones were sequenced by immunoSEQ multiplex PCR, and TCRdb holds only the in-frame ones, with some missing. The sample has about 200,000 clones, under 85% seen once. The sequencing input was PBMCs. These receptors all stem from a middle-aged man in good health and CMV-seronegative.

This clone was found a few times. The chain links TRBV5-1 to TRBJ1-1, with D possibly TRBD1 on 6 matching bases. Germline CDR1 and CDR2: SGHRS and YFSETQ. The CDR3 spans 13 residues. The V end lost 0 bases, the J end lost 10 bases, and 13 bases lay between the germline ends. CDR3 in amino acids: CASSLATGGGAFF. CDR3 sequence (DNA): TGCGCCAGCAGCTTGGCCACGGGGGGCGGAGCTTTCTTT.

J is TRBJ2-4 and V is TRBV5-6, with a tentative D call TRBD2 (6 bases). Between the trimmed V and J ends, which lost 3 bases and 1 base, there was a span of 20 bases. This CDR3 comprises 18 residues. Per germline, CDR1 SGHDT and CDR2 YYEEEE. As DNA, the CDR3 is TGTGCCAGCAGCTCTCTAGCGCCAGGGACTTCTGCCAAAAACATTCAGTACTTC. Its protein is CASSSLAPGTSAKNIQYF.

The table lists this clone with a count of one. Compared with germline, one end of the junction differs, possibly owing to a read error. This sequence joins TRBV28 and TRBJ2-7, with D possibly being TRBD2 (5 bases). This CDR3 comprises 11 residues. In germline, CDR1 is MDHEN, CDR2 SYDVKM. This CDR3 reads CATYSWERIDF. The CDR3 coding sequence is TGTGCCACCTACTCCTGGGAGCGTATAGACTTC.

Points on this clone: Other DNA variants within this sample encode the same CDR3. V gene TRBV5-1 combines with J gene TRBJ1-5; D is unclear. The V end lost 2 bases, the J end lost 7 bases, and 10 bases lay between the germline ends. Germline CDR1 reads SGHRS; CDR2 reads YFSETQ. The length of the CDR3 is 13 residues. In DNA form, the CDR3 reads TGCGCCAGCAGCTTTTCCGGAGACCAGCCCCAGCATTTT. Encoded protein: CASSFSGDQPQHF.

V and J are TRBV7-3 and TRBJ2-5, with 11 bases fitting TRBD2. The CDR3 has 16 amino acids. The trim removed 1 base at V and 4 bases at J, leaving 5 bases unmatched. Germline CDR1 reads SGHTA; CDR2 reads FQGTGA. CDR3 in amino acids: CASSLRGLAGGETQYF. The CDR3 bases are TGTGCCAGCAGCTTAAGGGGGCTAGCGGGAGGAGAGACCCAGTACTTC.

The rearrangement uses TRBV19 and TRBJ1-2; the D gene is possibly TRBD1 (5 bases). Deletions cut 3 bases from V and 6 bases from J, with 17 bases between. CDR1 is LNHDA and CDR2 is SQIVND in the germline V gene (reference sequence). The CDR3 length is 15 residues. CDR3 sequence (DNA): TGTGCCAGTAGTATCCCGGGACTGAAAGGGGATGGCTACACCTTC. Its translation: CASSIPGLKGDGYTF.

The CDR3 nucleotides read TGTGCCAGCAGTTCTCTTAGCCGGGACAGGGGAAGGGATGAGCAGTTCTTC. It is translated as CASSSLSRDRGRDEQFF. V and J are TRBV28 and TRBJ2-1, with 10 bases matching TRBD1. The germline V gene has CDR1 MDHEN and CDR2 SYDVKM. V lost 4 bases, J lost 8 bases, and 14 bases stayed unmatched. The CDR3 covers 17 residues.

This rearrangement joins TRBV7-9 to TRBJ2-5, with 14 nucleotides matching TRBD2. CDR1 and CDR2 from the germline V gene are SEHNR and FQNEAQ (reference sequence). The length of the CDR3 is 18 residues. Trimming took 6 bases from V and 4 from J; bases not matched to a gene: 13. CDR3 residues: CASSPAGTSGSGRETQYF. The CDR3 DNA is TGTGCCAGCAGTCCCGCCGGGACTAGCGGGAGTGGGCGAGAGACCCAGTACTTC.

The gene calls are TRBV7-2 and TRBJ1-2, with TRBD1 matching over 9 bases. After removal of 3 bases from V and 2 bases from J, the junction contained 1 base not matched to a gene. The CDR3 runs 14 residues. Germline assignment: CDR1 SGHTA and CDR2 FQGNSA. The CDR3 loop is CASSFGTGNYGYTF. CDR3 sequence (DNA): TGTGCCAGCAGCTTCGGGACAGGGAACTATGGCTACACCTTC.

This clone was detected a few times. The chain combines TRBV9 with TRBJ2-5; tentative D call: TRBD1 (6 bases). Germline assignment: CDR1 SGDLS and CDR2 YYNGEE. The CDR3 loop spans 15 amino acids. Trimming removed 0 bases from V and 5 bases from J, with 14 bases in between. The CDR3 bases are TGTGCCAGCAGCGTAGACAGGGTCGGGGATGAGACCCAGTACTTC. Residues: CASSVDRVGDETQYF.

This clone was seen just once. The chain has TRBV7-2 and TRBJ2-5; TRBD2 agrees at 7 bases. The J call may be wrong; the DNA end is better matched by TRBJ2-7. CDR1 SGHTA and CDR2 FQGNSA come from the germline V gene. The CDR3 extends over 16 amino acids. The CDR3 region is CASSFPTSESSYEQYF. The CDR3 DNA reads as TGTGCCAGCAGCTTCCCTACTAGCGAGAGCTCCTACGAGCAGTACTTC.

V usage is TRBV21-1 and J usage is TRBJ1-2; the table's D call, TRBD1, has no DNA check behind it. TRBV21-1 is reported as a pseudogene. The CDR3 is 16 residues long. This CDR3 reads CASSKVWSRDRGSYTF. The CDR3 DNA follows: TGTGCCAGCAGCAAAGTCTGGTCCCGGGACAGAGGGAGCTACACCTTC.

This clone was seen a handful of times. The genes are TRBV5-1 and TRBJ2-1; 9 bases agree with TRBD1. The CDR3 is 15 amino acids. J lost 6 bases, V lost 2 bases, and 6 bases had no gene match. Germline-derived CDR1 and CDR2 are SGHRS and YFSETQ. CDR3 DNA: TGCGCCAGCAGCTTCGGGGACAGGGAGACCAATGAGCAGTTCTTC. This translates into CASSFGDRETNEQFF. The variable domain in full, completed from reference TRBV5-1 and TRBJ2-1, reads KAGVTQTPRYLIKTRGQQVTLSCSPISGHRSVSWYQQTPGQGLQFLFEYFSETQRNKGNFPGRFSGRQFSNSRSEMNVSTLELGDSALYLCASSFGDRETNEQFFGPGTRLTVL.

Here the CDR3 reads CAISSRQENTEAFF. The CDR3, as DNA: TGTGCCATCAGTTCAAGACAGGAGAACACTGAAGCTTTCTTT. This chain joins TRBV10-3 and TRBJ1-1, with D possibly TRBD1 on 6 matching bases. V lost 5 bases and J 1 base, leaving 11 bases between the germline ends. Looked up from germline, CDR1 is ENHRY and CDR2 is SYGVKD. This CDR3 has 14 amino acids.

This chain uses TRBV4-2 with TRBJ2-7; D possibly corresponds to TRBD2 (5 bases). This CDR3 spans 15 amino acids. In germline, CDR1 is LGHNA, CDR2 YNFKEQ. The V and J ends lost 0 bases and 3 bases respectively, with 12 bases between them. In DNA, the CDR3 is TGTGCCAGCAGCCAAGAGTTCGTTGGGAGCTACGAGCAGTACTTC. Translated: CASSQEFVGSYEQYF.

This clone has more than one count but fewer than ten. V gene TRBV5-1 combines with J gene TRBJ2-1; no reliable D call. Germline-derived CDR1 and CDR2 are SGHRS and YFSETQ. The ends were cut back, 0 bases at V and 8 bases at J, with 12 bases in the middle. The CDR3 length is 14 residues. CDR3 residues: CASSLAVVSHEQFF. As DNA, the CDR3 is TGCGCCAGCAGCTTGGCGGTAGTTTCGCATGAGCAGTTCTTC.

This clone was observed once. This rearrangement joins TRBV9 to TRBJ2-7; D might be TRBD1 (5 bases). Between the trimmed V and J ends, which lost 0 bases and 1 base, there was a span of 11 bases. Germline V lookup: CDR1 SGDLS, CDR2 YYNGEE. The CDR3 is made up of 15 amino acids. In DNA form, the CDR3 reads TGTGCCAGCAGCGTAGCGGTGGGGCTTTCCTACGAGCAGTACTTC. Amino acids: CASSVAVGLSYEQYF.

The V and J genes are TRBV6-4 and TRBJ2-5, with 7 positions matching TRBD1. This CDR3 contains 13 residues. The germline CDR1 and CDR2 sequences are MRHNA and SNTAGT. This CDR3 is CPKKGTDQETQYF. The CDR3 bases are TGTCCGAAAAAGGGGACAGATCAAGAGACCCAGTACTTC.

This clone was detected once. Sequence at one end of the junction differs from germline and may be a read error. The chain's CDR3 is CSSSLVATETYEQYF. CDR3 DNA: TGTTCCAGCAGCTTAGTTGCGACGGAGACCTACGAGCAGTACTTC. The J gene is TRBJ2-7, the V gene TRBV7-9; unclear D gene. The CDR3 spans 15 residues. Germline V gives CDR1 SEHNR, CDR2 FQNEAQ (reference sequence).

The chain couples TRBV15 to TRBJ2-5, with a possible D match to TRBD1 (5 bases). The germline CDR1 and CDR2 sequences are LNHNV and YYDKDF (reference sequence). The CDR3 contains 15 residues. Trimming removed 0 bases from V and 2 bases from J, with 10 bases in between. CDR3: CATSRDQGRQETQYF. In nucleotides, the CDR3 is TGTGCCACCAGCAGAGATCAGGGCAGACAAGAGACCCAGTACTTC. The whole variable domain, filled in from reference TRBV15 and TRBJ2-5, reads DAMVIQNPRYQVTQFGKPVTLSCSQTLNHNVMYWYQQKSSQAPKLLFHYYDKDFNNEADTPDNFQSRRPNTSFCFLDIRSPGLGDTAMYLCATSRDQGRQETQYFGPGTRLLVL.

This chain's CDR3 is CASSTGQVWGNTIYF. In nucleotides, the CDR3 is TGTGCCAGCAGTACCGGACAGGTATGGGGGAACACCATATATTTT. This chain uses TRBV6-5 with TRBJ1-3; 7 bases match TRBD1. Unmatched junction bases numbered 11, after V lost 5 bases and J lost 7 bases. CDR1 is MNHEY and CDR2 is SVGAGI in the germline V gene. This CDR3 region has 15 residues.

This chain uses TRBV6-5 with TRBJ1-2; D remains unclear. This CDR3 has 15 residues. Germline V gene data show CDR1 as MNHEY and CDR2 as SVGAGI. Trimming stripped 7 bases from V and 2 bases from J, with 17 bases between. The chain's CDR3 is CASIPTLSRNYGYTF. The DNA for the CDR3 is TGTGCCAGCATTCCAACCCTCTCACGGAACTATGGCTACACCTTC.